This T cell receptor (beta chain) stems from a study of shared clonotypes between healthy human individuals. About the research overall: There were three CD4 naive, three CD4 memory, two CD8 naive and one CD8 memory plates per donor. General observations from the study: Larger estimated richness was generally seen in naive subsets than in memory subsets. The study found lower generation probabilities in non-shared clonotypes than in those shared by all four donors.

This clone is a singleton in its sample. Its antigen is unidentified. The CDR3 contains 17 residues. J lost 7 bases, V lost 0 bases, and 13 bases had no gene match. Germline V gene sequence: CDR1 SGHNT, CDR2 YYREEE (reference sequence). Assay runs were performed at deep level. This table comes from immunoSEQ multiplex PCR, and its TCRdb copy is limited to in-frame clones, with some not included. The top ten hold more than 0.35% of the sample, which has 2 million to 3 million clones, roughly 93% seen once. The clonotype originates from a man between 18 and 35 years old in good health. Some clones in this sample may be carry-over from other donors' samples. The chain joins TRBV5-4 to TRBJ2-1; TRBD2 agrees at 7 bases. The source material was naive CD4+ T cells from PBMCs. Subset specified: CD45RA+ positively selected. Here the CDR3 reads CASSLAGLAVGNNEQFF. As DNA, the CDR3 is TGTGCCAGCAGCTTGGCCGGGCTAGCGGTGGGTAATAATGAGCAGTTCTTC.